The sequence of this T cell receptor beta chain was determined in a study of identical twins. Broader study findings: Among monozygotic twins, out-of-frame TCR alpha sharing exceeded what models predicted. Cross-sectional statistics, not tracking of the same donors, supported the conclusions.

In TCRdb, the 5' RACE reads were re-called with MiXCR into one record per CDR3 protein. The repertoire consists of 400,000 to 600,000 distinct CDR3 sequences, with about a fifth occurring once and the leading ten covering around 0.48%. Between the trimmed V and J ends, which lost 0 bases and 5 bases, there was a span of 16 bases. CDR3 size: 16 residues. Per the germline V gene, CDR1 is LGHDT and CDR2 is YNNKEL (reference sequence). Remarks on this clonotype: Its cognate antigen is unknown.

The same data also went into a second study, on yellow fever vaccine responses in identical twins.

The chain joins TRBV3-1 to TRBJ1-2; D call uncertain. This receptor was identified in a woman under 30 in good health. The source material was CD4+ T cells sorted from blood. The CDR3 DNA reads TGTGCCAGCAGCCAAGATTACGGCAGGACCCTTTATGGCTACACCTTC. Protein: CASSQDYGRTLYGYTF.